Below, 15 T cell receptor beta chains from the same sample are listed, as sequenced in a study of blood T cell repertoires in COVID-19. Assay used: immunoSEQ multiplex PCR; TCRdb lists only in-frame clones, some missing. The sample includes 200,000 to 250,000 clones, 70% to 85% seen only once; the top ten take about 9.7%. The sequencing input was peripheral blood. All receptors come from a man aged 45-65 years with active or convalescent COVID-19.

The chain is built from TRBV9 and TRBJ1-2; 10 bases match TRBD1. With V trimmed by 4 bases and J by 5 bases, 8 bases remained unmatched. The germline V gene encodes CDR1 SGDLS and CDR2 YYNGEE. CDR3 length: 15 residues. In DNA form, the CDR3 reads TGTGCCAGCAGCCCTGACAGGGGGCTGAGGTATGGCTACACCTTC. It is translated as CASSPDRGLRYGYTF.

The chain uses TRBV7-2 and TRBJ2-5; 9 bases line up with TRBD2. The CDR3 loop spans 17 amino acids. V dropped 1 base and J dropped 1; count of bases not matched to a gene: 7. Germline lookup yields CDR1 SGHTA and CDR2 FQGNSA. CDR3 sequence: CASSLVGGGGPQETQYF. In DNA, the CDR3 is TGTGCCAGCAGCTTAGTAGGCGGGGGGGGCCCCCAAGAGACCCAGTACTTC.

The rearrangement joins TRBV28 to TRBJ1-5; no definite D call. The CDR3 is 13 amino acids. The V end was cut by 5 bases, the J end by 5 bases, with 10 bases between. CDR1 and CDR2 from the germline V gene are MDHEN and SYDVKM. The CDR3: CASSVREDQPQHF. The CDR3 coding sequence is TGTGCCAGCAGTGTGCGGGAGGATCAGCCCCAGCATTTT. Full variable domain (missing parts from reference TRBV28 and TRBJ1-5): DVKVTQSSRYLVKRTGEKVFLECVQDMDHENMFWYRQDPGLGLRLIYFSYDVKMKEKGDIPEGYSVSREKKERFSLILESASTNQTSMYLCASSVREDQPQHFGDGTRLSIL.

CDR3 DNA sequence: TGTGCCATCAGTGAGTCAGGGGTTAGCAATCAGCCCCAGCATTTT. Residues: CAISESGVSNQPQHF. The chain recombines TRBV10-3 with TRBJ1-5; tentatively, D is TRBD1 (5 bases). Trimming removed 0 bases from V and 0 bases from J, with 6 bases in between. Germline lookup yields CDR1 ENHRY and CDR2 SYGVKD. This CDR3 is 15 amino acids long.

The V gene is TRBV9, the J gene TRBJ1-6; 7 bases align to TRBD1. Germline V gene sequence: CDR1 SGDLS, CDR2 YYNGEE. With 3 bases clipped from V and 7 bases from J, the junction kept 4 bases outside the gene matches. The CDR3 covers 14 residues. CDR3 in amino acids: CASSGQGGNSPLHF. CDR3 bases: TGTGCCAGCAGCGGACAGGGAGGCAATTCACCCCTCCACTTT.

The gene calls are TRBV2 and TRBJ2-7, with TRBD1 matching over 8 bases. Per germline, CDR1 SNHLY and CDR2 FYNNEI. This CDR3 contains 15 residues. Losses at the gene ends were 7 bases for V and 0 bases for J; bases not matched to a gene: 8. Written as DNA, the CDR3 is TGTGCCAGCAACGACAGGGGACAAAGCTCCTACGAGCAGTACTTC. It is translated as CASNDRGQSSYEQYF. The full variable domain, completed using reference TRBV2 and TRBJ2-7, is EPEVTQTPSHQVTQMGQEVILRCVPISNHLYFYWYRQILGQKVEFLVSFYNNEISEKSEIFDDQFSVERPDGSNFTLKIRSTKLEDSAMYFCASNDRGQSSYEQYFGPGTRLTVT.

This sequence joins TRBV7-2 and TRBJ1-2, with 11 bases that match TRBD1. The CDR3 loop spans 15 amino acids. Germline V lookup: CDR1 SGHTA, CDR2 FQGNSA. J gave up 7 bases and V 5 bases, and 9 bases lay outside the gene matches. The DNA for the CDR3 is TGTGCCAGCAGCCCTTGGACAGGGGGCTTTGTTGGCTACACCTTC. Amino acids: CASSPWTGGFVGYTF.

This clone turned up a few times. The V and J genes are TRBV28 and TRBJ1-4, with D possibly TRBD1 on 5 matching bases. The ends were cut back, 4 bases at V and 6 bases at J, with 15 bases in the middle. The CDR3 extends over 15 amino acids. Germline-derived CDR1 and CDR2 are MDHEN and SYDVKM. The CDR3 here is CASSSRGGEDEKLFF. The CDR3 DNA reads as TGTGCCAGCAGTTCTCGGGGAGGGGAGGATGAAAAACTGTTTTTT.

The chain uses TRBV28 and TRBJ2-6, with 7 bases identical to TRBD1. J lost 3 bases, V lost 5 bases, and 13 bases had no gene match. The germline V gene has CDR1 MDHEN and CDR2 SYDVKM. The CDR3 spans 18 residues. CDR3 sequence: CASSALGSGGGGANVLTF. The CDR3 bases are TGTGCCAGCAGTGCTTTAGGTTCAGGGGGTGGTGGGGCCAACGTCCTGACTTTC. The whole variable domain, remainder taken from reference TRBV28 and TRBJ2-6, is DVKVTQSSRYLVKRTGEKVFLECVQDMDHENMFWYRQDPGLGLRLIYFSYDVKMKEKGDIPEGYSVSREKKERFSLILESASTNQTSMYLCASSALGSGGGGANVLTFGAGSRLTVL.

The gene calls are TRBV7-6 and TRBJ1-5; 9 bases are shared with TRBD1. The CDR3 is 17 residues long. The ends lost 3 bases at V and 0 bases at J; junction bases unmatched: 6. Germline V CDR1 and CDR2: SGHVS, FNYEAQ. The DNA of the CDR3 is TGTGCCAGCAGCTTTGGGACAGGGCCCCATAGCAATCAGCCCCAGCATTTT. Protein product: CASSFGTGPHSNQPQHF.

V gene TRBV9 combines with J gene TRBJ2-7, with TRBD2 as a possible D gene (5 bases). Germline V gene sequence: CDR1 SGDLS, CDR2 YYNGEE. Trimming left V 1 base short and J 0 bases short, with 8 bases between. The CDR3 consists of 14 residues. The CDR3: CASSVPGSSYEQYV. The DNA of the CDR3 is TGTGCCAGCAGCGTACCGGGAAGCTCCTACGAGCAGTACGTC.

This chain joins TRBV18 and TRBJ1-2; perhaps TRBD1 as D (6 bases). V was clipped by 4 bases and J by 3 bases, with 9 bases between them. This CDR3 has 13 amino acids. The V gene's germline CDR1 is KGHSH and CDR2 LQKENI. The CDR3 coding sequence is TGTGCCAGCTCACTCAGGGGCGACTATGGCTACACCTTC. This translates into CASSLRGDYGYTF.

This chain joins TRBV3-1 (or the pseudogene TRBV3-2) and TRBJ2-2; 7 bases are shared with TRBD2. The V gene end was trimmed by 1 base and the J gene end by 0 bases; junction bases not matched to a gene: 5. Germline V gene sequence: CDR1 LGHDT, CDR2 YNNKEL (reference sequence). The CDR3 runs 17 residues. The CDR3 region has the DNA TGTGCCAGCAGCCAAGTCTACGCGGGGGCGAACACCGGGGAGCTGTTTTTT. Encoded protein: CASSQVYAGANTGELFF.

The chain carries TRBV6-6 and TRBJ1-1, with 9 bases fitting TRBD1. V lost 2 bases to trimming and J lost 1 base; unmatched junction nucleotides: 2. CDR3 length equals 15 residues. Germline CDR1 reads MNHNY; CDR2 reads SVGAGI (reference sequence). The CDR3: CASSYRQGENTEAFF. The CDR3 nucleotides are TGTGCCAGCAGTTACCGACAGGGGGAGAACACTGAAGCTTTCTTT.

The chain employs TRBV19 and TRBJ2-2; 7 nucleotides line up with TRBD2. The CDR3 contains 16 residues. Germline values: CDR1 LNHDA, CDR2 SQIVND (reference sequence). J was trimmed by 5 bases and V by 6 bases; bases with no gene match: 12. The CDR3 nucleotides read TGTGCCAGTAGACCACGGTTAGGAGCGGGGACCGGGGAGCTGTTTTTT. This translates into CASRPRLGAGTGELFF.